Presented here are 20 T cell receptor beta chains from one specimen sequenced in a study of shared clonotypes between healthy human individuals. Naive CD8 cells lacked CD45RO and underwent positive selection for CCR7, leaving out terminally differentiated effector memory CD45RA+ cells. The protocol was immunoSEQ multiplex PCR, while the TCRdb copy is restricted to in-frame clones and leaves out a portion. This table has about 2.1 million clones, around 93% appearing once. Material for sequencing was naive CD8+ T cells from PBMCs. All receptors derive from a young man in good health. Some clones in this sample may be carry-over from other donors' samples.

This clone has just one count. The chain combines TRBV7-3 with TRBJ2-3, with 11 bases matching TRBD2. Unmatched junction bases numbered 7, after V lost 5 bases and J lost 3 bases. This CDR3 comprises 16 residues. CDR1 is SGHTA and CDR2 is FQGTGA in the germline V gene. In DNA, the CDR3 is TGTGCCAGCAGCAATCTAGCGGGAGGCCTTACAGATACGCAGTATTTT. Translated, it gives CASSNLAGGLTDTQYF.

In DNA, the CDR3 is TGTGCCAGCAGTGAATGGAACACTGAAGCTTTCTTT. Translated, it gives CASSEWNTEAFF. V and J are TRBV25-1 and TRBJ1-1; D not certain. The germline V gene has CDR1 MGHDK and CDR2 SYGVNS. V was shortened by 1 base and J by 1 base, with 1 base between the two germline ends. The CDR3 is 12 residues long.

This chain connects TRBV11-2 to TRBJ2-7; 12 bases match TRBD2. The V gene's germline CDR1 is SGHAT and CDR2 FQNNGV. The CDR3 is 17 amino acids. V lost 5 bases and J lost 3; bases outside the gene matches: 11. The CDR3 coding sequence is TGTGCCAGCAGCGGAGCCTCGACTAGCGGGAGTTTCTACGAGCAGTACTTC. Translated: CASSGASTSGSFYEQYF.

V usage is TRBV13 and J usage is TRBJ2-4; a weak D match, TRBD2 (5 bases). Germline CDR1 reads PRHDT; CDR2 reads FYEKMQ (reference sequence). The V gene lost 4 bases and the J gene lost 1 base, with 17 bases spanning the gap. The length of the CDR3 is 17 residues. DNA for the CDR3: TGTGCCAGCAGCTCGCGGGTGGCCTTCGTGGCCAAAAACATTCAGTACTTC. Protein sequence: CASSSRVAFVAKNIQYF.

This sequence joins TRBV5-8 and TRBJ2-2; no reliable D call. Germline loops: CDR1 SGHTS, CDR2 YDEGEE. V lost 0 bases, J lost 2 bases, and 2 bases lay in between. This CDR3 region has 13 residues. Here the CDR3 reads CASSLANTGELFF. CDR3 DNA sequence: TGTGCCAGCAGCTTGGCCAACACCGGGGAGCTGTTTTTT.

The chain has TRBV27 and TRBJ2-7, with 12 bases aligning to TRBD2. Germline V gene data show CDR1 as MNHEY and CDR2 as SMNVEV (reference sequence). The V and J ends lost 5 bases and 2 bases, in that order; junction bases with no gene match: 7. The CDR3 extends over 16 amino acids. The CDR3 loop reads CASSTRTSGNPYEQYF. The CDR3 region has the DNA TGTGCCAGCAGTACCCGGACTAGCGGGAATCCCTACGAGCAGTACTTC.

V and J are TRBV7-3 and TRBJ2-5; tentative D call: TRBD2 (6 bases). V dropped 3 bases and J dropped 2 bases, with 13 bases sitting between them. The germline gives CDR1 SGHTA, CDR2 FQGTGA. The CDR3 is 15 amino acids. This chain's CDR3 is CASSLGLRPQETQYF. For the CDR3, the DNA is TGTGCCAGCAGCTTGGGACTTCGTCCGCAAGAGACCCAGTACTTC. The whole variable domain, filled in from reference TRBV7-3 and TRBJ2-5, reads GAGVSQTPSNKVTEKGKYVELRCDPISGHTALYWYRQSLGQGPEFLIYFQGTGAADDSGLPNDRFFAVRPEGSVSTLKIQRTERGDSAVYLCASSLGLRPQETQYFGPGTRLLVL.

The genes are TRBV10-3 and TRBJ1-1; D unresolved. V gave up 4 bases and J gave up 1 base, with 16 bases separating them. The CDR3 extends over 16 amino acids. Germline assignment: CDR1 ENHRY and CDR2 SYGVKD. Written as DNA, the CDR3 is TGTGCCATCAGTGCGGGAGATGACGGTTGGAACACTGAAGCTTTCTTT. It specifies CAISAGDDGWNTEAFF.

The chain recombines TRBV19 with TRBJ1-1, with no clear D. Per germline, CDR1 LNHDA and CDR2 SQIVND (reference sequence). The V and J ends lost 2 bases and 4 bases respectively, with 11 bases between them. The CDR3 is 14 amino acids. The CDR3 is CASSIMAAGTEAFF. The CDR3 DNA reads TGTGCCAGTAGTATAATGGCGGCGGGCACTGAAGCTTTCTTT.

V is TRBV27 and J is TRBJ2-1, with D uncertain. Trimming took 5 bases from V and 8 from J, leaving 16 bases between them. This CDR3 region has 14 residues. Germline V gives CDR1 MNHEY, CDR2 SMNVEV (reference sequence). The DNA of the CDR3 is TGTGCCAGCAGTCCTTGGGCCCGGTCCGATGAGCAGTTCTTC. Residues: CASSPWARSDEQFF.

The chain joins TRBV21-1 to TRBJ1-5; TRBD1 reflects the table's D call only, with no check against the DNA. TRBV21-1 is labeled a pseudogene. This CDR3 is 16 amino acids long. CDR3 sequence reads: CASSKRWPGWLQPQHF. DNA of the CDR3: TGTGCCAGCAGCAAAAGGTGGCCAGGGTGGCTTCAGCCCCAGCATTTT.

The V gene is TRBV27, the J gene TRBJ2-3; tentatively, D is TRBD1 (5 bases). CDR3 length: 14 amino acids. V lost 5 bases and J 1 base, leaving 10 bases between the germline ends. The germline CDR1 and CDR2 sequences are MNHEY and SMNVEV (reference sequence). The CDR3 is CASSHQGGTDTQYF. DNA for the CDR3: TGTGCCAGCAGTCACCAGGGTGGCACAGATACGCAGTATTTT.

Only one count was recorded for this clone. V gene TRBV28 combines with J gene TRBJ1-2; 7 bases agree with TRBD1. The CDR3 contains 14 residues. Germline lookup yields CDR1 MDHEN and CDR2 SYDVKM. V lost 7 bases to trimming and J lost 8 bases; unmatched junction nucleotides: 13. The CDR3 bases are TGTGCCAGCAAGTTTTCCAGACAGGGTAGGGGCTACACCTTC. Translated: CASKFSRQGRGYTF.

The gene calls are TRBV6-5 and TRBJ2-1; 9 bases map to TRBD1. CDR1 and CDR2 from the germline V gene are MNHEY and SVGAGI. V lost 0 bases, J lost 5 bases, and 5 bases stayed unmatched. The CDR3 length is 16 residues. CDR3 in DNA: TGTGCCAGCAGTTACTCTGACAGGGGGACCGACAATGAGCAGTTCTTC. Translating it yields CASSYSDRGTDNEQFF.

The V gene is TRBV5-1, the J gene TRBJ2-7, with TRBD1 as a possible D gene (5 bases). V shed 2 bases and J shed 0 bases, with 6 bases lying between them. Germline V lookup: CDR1 SGHRS, CDR2 YFSETQ. The CDR3 covers 13 residues. The CDR3 loop reads CASSFGHSYEQYF. CDR3 DNA: TGCGCCAGCAGCTTTGGACACTCCTACGAGCAGTACTTC.

Points on this clone: This sample also contains other DNA sequences that code for the same CDR3. V and J are TRBV11-2 and TRBJ2-7, with no clear D. This CDR3 is built from 12 residues. V lost 1 base and J 6 bases, leaving 7 bases between the germline ends. Germline values: CDR1 SGHAT, CDR2 FQNNGV. The chain's CDR3 is CASSLGGSEQYF. CDR3 sequence (DNA): TGTGCCAGCAGCTTAGGAGGCTCCGAGCAGTACTTC.

The chain uses TRBV11-2 and TRBJ1-2; 9 positions match TRBD1. CDR1 SGHAT and CDR2 FQNNGV come from the germline V gene. CDR3 length: 18 residues. V shed 4 bases, J shed 2 bases, and the junction held 14 bases outside the gene matches. The CDR3 region has the DNA TGTGCCAGCAGCTCCCCTTCGGGACAGGGTAGGATAAACTATGGCTACACCTTC. This translates into CASSSPSGQGRINYGYTF. Full variable domain (rest looked up from reference TRBV11-2 and TRBJ1-2): EAGVAQSPRYKIIEKRQSVAFWCNPISGHATLYWYQQILGQGPKLLIQFQNNGVVDDSQLPKDRFSAERLKGVDSTLKIQPAKLEDSAVYLCASSSPSGQGRINYGYTFGSGTRLTVV.

The chain has TRBV10-2 and TRBJ2-7; 7 bases are shared with TRBD1. CDR1 is WSHSY and CDR2 is SAAADI in the germline V gene. The CDR3 consists of 15 residues. Trimming cost V 1 base and J 3 bases; bases outside gene matches: 6. The CDR3 DNA sequence: TGCGCCAGCAGTGAGTTATACAGACAGGGCTACGAGCAGTACTTC. Its protein product is CASSELYRQGYEQYF.

The chain carries TRBV29-1 and TRBJ2-5; D is ambiguous. The CDR3 is 12 residues long. The V and J ends lost 2 bases and 7 bases respectively, with 11 bases between them. The germline gives CDR1 SQVTM, CDR2 ANQGSEA. CDR3 in DNA: TGCAGCGTTGAAATACTCCCCCGGACCCAGTACTTC. It translates to CSVEILPRTQYF.

This chain connects TRBV7-9 to TRBJ2-7; no firm D call. The CDR3 spans 14 residues. CDR1 is SEHNR and CDR2 is FQNEAQ in the germline V gene (reference sequence). The CDR3 spells CAEVNVWGIYEQYF. As DNA, the CDR3 is TGTGCAGAGGTGAATGTGTGGGGAATCTACGAGCAGTACTTC.